A single sample gave rise to the 30 T cell receptor beta chains below, sequenced in a study of patients and donors after allogeneic stem cell transplantation. In TCRdb, the RT-PCR reads were re-called with MiXCR into one record per CDR3 protein. This sample yields about 230,000 distinct CDR3 sequences, of which 11% to 15% are seen a single time; under 14% belongs to the top ten. The sample consisted of blood, either unsorted or a sorted T cell fraction (not recorded which). The receptor source for this set is a human donor who was either an allogeneic HSCT recipient or a stem cell or donor lymphocyte infusion donor (not recorded which). It is not recorded whose cells these are; they may come from a transplant donor.

This clonotype was found a few times. The chain has TRBV7-9 and TRBJ1-1; 8 positions match TRBD1. Germline lookup yields CDR1 SEHNR and CDR2 FQNEAQ (reference sequence). V gave up 5 bases and J gave up 7 bases; unmatched junction bases: 15. CDR3 length: 16 amino acids. The CDR3, as DNA: TGTGCCAGCAGCGCAGCTGGGACAGGCGCGCTGAATGAAGCTTTCTTT. Residues: CASSAAGTGALNEAFF.

With respect to this clonotype: Possible read error: a much larger clone is one base away. This chain joins TRBV24-1 and TRBJ2-5, with TRBD1 as a possible D gene (5 bases). The CDR3 consists of 15 residues. Germline assignment: CDR1 KGHDR and CDR2 SFDVKD. The DNA of the CDR3 is TGTGCCACCGGTGATTTTGTAGACAGCCAAGAGACCCAGTACTTC. This sequence encodes CATGDFVDSQETQYF.

The rearrangement links TRBV5-1 to TRBJ1-5; D possibly corresponds to TRBD1 (6 bases). V was clipped by 0 bases and J by 0 bases, with 7 bases between them. There are 15 residues in the CDR3. Germline V gene sequence: CDR1 SGHRS, CDR2 YFSETQ. CDR3 region: CASSLGDISNQPQHF. As DNA, the CDR3 is TGCGCCAGCAGCTTGGGGGACATTAGCAATCAGCCCCAGCATTTT. Filled out from reference TRBV5-1 and TRBJ1-5, the complete variable domain reads KAGVTQTPRYLIKTRGQQVTLSCSPISGHRSVSWYQQTPGQGLQFLFEYFSETQRNKGNFPGRFSGRQFSNSRSEMNVSTLELGDSALYLCASSLGDISNQPQHFGDGTRLSIL.

The V call is TRBV7-2, the J call TRBJ2-7; 11 bases are shared with TRBD2. Germline lookup yields CDR1 SGHTA and CDR2 FQGNSA. The CDR3 totals 16 residues. V lost 4 bases to trimming and J lost 7 bases; unmatched junction nucleotides: 12. CDR3 coding DNA: TGTGCCAGCAGCTCAGATAGCGGGAGGGCCAGACGGGAGCAGTACTTC. This sequence encodes CASSSDSGRARREQYF.

This clonotype was counted many times. The CDR3 DNA reads as TGTGCCAGCAGTTACAGGGGAGTCGATAATTCACCCCTCCACTTT. Translated: CASSYRGVDNSPLHF. J is TRBJ1-6 and V is TRBV28; 7 bases fit TRBD1. The length of the CDR3 is 15 residues. After removal of 4 bases from V and 5 bases from J, the junction contained 5 bases not matched to a gene. CDR1 and CDR2 from the germline V gene are MDHEN and SYDVKM.

The genes are TRBV7-6 and TRBJ1-2, with no clear D. CDR3 size: 13 residues. CDR1 SGHVS and CDR2 FNYEAQ come from the germline V gene. V shed 1 base and J shed 5 bases, with 8 bases lying between them. CDR3 residues: CASSLDGKYGYTF. CDR3 coding DNA: TGTGCCAGCAGCTTAGACGGCAAGTATGGCTACACCTTC.

The CDR3 loop is CASGLPTEFGYTF. The DNA for the CDR3 is TGTGCTAGTGGTTTGCCAACAGAATTTGGCTACACCTTC. The chain couples TRBV12-5 to TRBJ1-2, with D unclear. CDR1 LGHNT and CDR2 FRNRAP come from the germline V gene. The V gene lost 2 bases and the J gene lost 7 bases, with 11 bases spanning the gap. This CDR3 comprises 13 residues.

This rearrangement joins TRBV7-2 to TRBJ2-1; 7 bases line up with TRBD1. Per germline, CDR1 SGHTA and CDR2 FQGNSA. The CDR3 runs to 13 residues. The ends lost 3 bases at V and 10 bases at J; junction bases unmatched: 6. CDR3 DNA sequence: TGTGCCAGCAGCTTTGGACAGGCACGAGAGCAGTTCTTC. This codes for CASSFGQAREQFF.

This chain connects TRBV11-2 to TRBJ2-6; 7 bases are a match to TRBD1. V dropped 0 bases and J dropped 2; count of bases not matched to a gene: 1. CDR1 and CDR2 (germline): SGHAT, FQNNGV. CDR3 size: 16 residues. CDR3 amino acids: CASSLEGGAGANVLTF. The CDR3 region has the DNA TGTGCCAGCAGCTTAGAAGGGGGCGCTGGGGCCAACGTCCTGACTTTC.

The chain joins TRBV20-1 to TRBJ2-7; D remains unclear. CDR3 length: 12 residues. The V end was cut by 4 bases, the J end by 2 bases, with 9 bases between. The V gene's germline CDR1 is DFQATT and CDR2 SNEGSKA (reference sequence). The CDR3 sequence is CSATRLTYEQYF. The CDR3 DNA sequence: TGCAGTGCTACCAGGTTAACCTACGAGCAGTACTTC.

Note on this clonotype: Germline is not matched at one junction end, which may reflect a read error. The chain couples TRBV20-1 to TRBJ2-5, with a weak D call TRBD2 (5 bases). This CDR3 comprises 12 residues. Germline loops: CDR1 DFQATT, CDR2 SNEGSKA (reference sequence). This CDR3 is CSAGLDQETQYF. CDR3 coding DNA: TGCAGTGCTGGACTCGACCAGGAGACCCAGTACTTC.

About this clonotype: At one end the junction does not follow the germline gene, possibly because of a read error. The chain links TRBV5-1 to TRBJ1-2; possible D gene TRBD1, 5 bases. Germline CDR1 SGHRS, CDR2 YFSETQ. There are 13 residues in the CDR3. The CDR3 loop is CASTLGGDGGYTF. CDR3 nucleotide sequence: TGCGCCAGCACCTTGGGGGGGGACGGAGGCTACACCTTC.

The chain recombines TRBV10-3 with TRBJ1-1, with D perhaps matching TRBD1 (6 bases). CDR1 is ENHRY and CDR2 is SYGVKD in the germline V gene. This CDR3 is built from 13 residues. V was trimmed by 10 bases and J by 0 bases, leaving 12 bases between them. CDR3 sequence: CATNRDLNTEAFF. The CDR3, as DNA: TGTGCCACCAACAGGGACCTGAACACTGAAGCTTTCTTT.

This clonotype was counted only a few times. The rearrangement links TRBV20-1 to TRBJ2-1; D not certain. This CDR3 has 14 residues. CDR1 DFQATT and CDR2 SNEGSKA come from the germline V gene (reference sequence). The V and J ends lost 6 bases and 2 bases respectively, with 14 bases between them. The DNA of the CDR3 is TGCAGTGCCAAGATCCGAAAGGCCTACAATGAGCAGTTCTTC. It is translated as CSAKIRKAYNEQFF.

This clonotype was found many times. V usage is TRBV19 and J usage is TRBJ2-7; 12 positions match TRBD1. In germline, CDR1 is LNHDA, CDR2 SQIVND (reference sequence). The CDR3 contains 15 residues. J gave up 5 bases and V 2 bases, and 4 bases lay outside the gene matches. This chain's CDR3 is CASSITGTGGNEQYF. In DNA form, the CDR3 reads TGTGCCAGTAGTATAACCGGGACAGGGGGCAACGAGCAGTACTTC.

This sequence joins TRBV30 and TRBJ1-5; the match to TRBD1 covers 7 bases. The CDR3 runs to 14 residues. J gave up 3 bases and V 7 bases, and 9 bases lay outside the gene matches. Germline V gene sequence: CDR1 GTSNPN, CDR2 SVGIG (reference sequence). This CDR3 reads CAYSGTEFNQPQHF. The CDR3 DNA sequence: TGTGCCTACTCCGGGACAGAATTCAATCAGCCCCAGCATTTT. Based on the CDR3 plus reference TRBV30 and TRBJ1-5, the full variable domain is SQTIHQWPATLVQPVGSPLSLECTVEGTSNPNLYWYRQAAGRGLQLLFYSVGIGQISSEVPQNLSASRPQDRQFILSSKKLLLSDSGFYLCAYSGTEFNQPQHFGDGTRLSIL.

The table lists this clonotype with many counts. The chain joins TRBV19 to TRBJ2-7, with D tentatively TRBD1 (7 bases). The germline gives CDR1 LNHDA, CDR2 SQIVND (reference sequence). V lost 2 bases, J lost 0 bases, and 14 bases lay in between. The CDR3 is 16 amino acids. The CDR3 nucleotides are TGTGCCAGTAGTATATCGTCAGGGGGGAGCTCCTACGAGCAGTACTTC. Its translation is CASSISSGGSSYEQYF.

This clonotype came up many times. The CDR3 DNA reads as TGTGCCAGCAGCTCAGCGTTTCAGGGAACTGAAGCTTTCTTT. Translating it yields CASSSAFQGTEAFF. The V call is TRBV7-9, the J call TRBJ1-1, with TRBD1 as a possible D gene (5 bases). V was clipped by 4 bases and J by 5 bases, with 14 bases between them. Germline-derived CDR1 and CDR2 are SEHNR and FQNEAQ (reference sequence). The CDR3 is made up of 14 amino acids.

At least ten counts were recorded for this clonotype. The chain recombines TRBV5-1 with TRBJ2-1, with 8 bases matching TRBD2. The CDR3 covers 14 residues. V was clipped by 1 base and J by 4 bases; unmatched bases: 1. Germline CDR1 SGHRS, CDR2 YFSETQ. Here the CDR3 DNA reads TGCGCCAGCAGCTTGACTAGCGGATACAATGAGCAGTTCTTC. As protein: CASSLTSGYNEQFF.

This clonotype was observed a handful of times. The chain links TRBV20-1 to TRBJ1-1; unclear D gene. The CDR3 covers 13 residues. The germline CDR1 and CDR2 sequences are DFQATT and SNEGSKA (reference sequence). The V gene lost 3 bases and the J gene lost 0 bases, with 8 bases spanning the gap. The CDR3 nucleotides are TGCAGTGCTAGGTTTTTGGTGAACACTGAAGCTTTCTTT. It codes for CSARFLVNTEAFF.

The table lists this clonotype with a few counts. This chain links TRBV9 with TRBJ2-6, with 13 bases that match TRBD2. The CDR3 is made up of 19 amino acids. Trimming took 5 bases from V and 0 from J; bases not matched to a gene: 8. Germline V lookup: CDR1 SGDLS, CDR2 YYNGEE. The CDR3, as DNA: TGTGCCAGCAGACCGGGACTAGCGGGACGTTACTCTGGGGCCAACGTCCTGACTTTC. Encoded protein: CASRPGLAGRYSGANVLTF.

This clonotype was counted a few times. The chain is built from TRBV7-8 and TRBJ2-2; D not certain. Germline loops: CDR1 SGHVS, CDR2 FQNEAQ. The CDR3 has 13 residues. Trimming took 10 bases from V and 4 from J, leaving 13 bases between them. This CDR3 reads CAITLGSTGELFF. Written as DNA, the CDR3 is TGTGCCATCACGTTGGGTAGCACCGGGGAGCTGTTTTTT.

Ten or more counts support this clonotype. The chain has TRBV7-9 and TRBJ2-1; 10 nucleotides agree with TRBD1. The ends lost 5 bases at V and 1 base at J; junction bases unmatched: 2. This CDR3 spans 15 amino acids. Germline V CDR1 and CDR2: SEHNR, FQNEAQ (reference sequence). The CDR3 nucleotides read TGTGCCAGCAGCCCGGGACAGGGGTCCTACAATGAGCAGTTCTTC. As protein: CASSPGQGSYNEQFF.

The gene calls are TRBV14 and TRBJ2-7, with D perhaps matching TRBD1 (5 bases). CDR3 length: 11 amino acids. Trimming shortened V by 5 bases and J by 6 bases, and 8 bases separated the two germline ends. Germline V CDR1 and CDR2: SGHDN, FVKESK. The chain's CDR3 is CASSFRAEQYF. The CDR3 nucleotides read TGTGCCAGCAGCTTCAGGGCCGAGCAGTACTTC.

This clonotype was counted a few times. The rearrangement uses TRBV6-1 and TRBJ2-2; D might be TRBD2 (7 bases). Germline V gene lookup returns CDR1 MNHNS and CDR2 SASEGT. V lost 5 bases and J lost 5, with 12 bases in between. The length of the CDR3 is 14 residues. This chain's CDR3 is CASSMGGGTGELFF. Here the CDR3 DNA reads TGTGCCAGCAGTATGGGAGGGGGGACCGGGGAGCTGTTTTTT.

This clonotype was observed a few times. This rearrangement joins TRBV18 to TRBJ2-3, with 12 positions matching TRBD2. Trimming removed 3 bases from V and 2 bases from J; junction bases left unmatched: 12. This CDR3 has 19 residues. The germline V gene encodes CDR1 KGHSH and CDR2 LQKENI. The CDR3 DNA reads as TGTGCCAGCTCACCCCTAAGCCTAGCGGGAGGGCCTACCACAGATACGCAGTATTTT. Protein: CASSPLSLAGGPTTDTQYF.

This chain connects TRBV6-1 to TRBJ2-1; D gene unclear. The CDR3 extends over 15 amino acids. Trimming shortened V by 2 bases and J by 0 bases, and 8 bases separated the two germline ends. Germline loops: CDR1 MNHNS, CDR2 SASEGT. The CDR3 DNA follows: TGTGCCAGCAGTGAATCTACGGTCTCCTACAATGAGCAGTTCTTC. It encodes CASSESTVSYNEQFF.

This clonotype has ten or more counts. The chain has TRBV5-1 and TRBJ1-5; 7 nucleotides match TRBD1. The junction had 9 bases not matched to a gene; V was cut back by 5 bases and J by 4 bases. The CDR3 runs 15 residues. Looked up from germline, CDR1 is SGHRS and CDR2 is YFSETQ. Here the CDR3 reads CASSQTGSGNQPQHF. As DNA, the CDR3 is TGCGCCAGCAGTCAGACAGGGTCTGGAAATCAGCCCCAGCATTTT.

The chain carries TRBV12-3 or TRBV12-4 and TRBJ2-7; TRBD1 matches 7 bases. This CDR3 is 15 amino acids long. With V trimmed by 3 bases and J by 2 bases, 7 bases remained unmatched. Here the CDR3 DNA reads TGTGCCAGCAGTTTCTCCGGGACAGCGGCCTACGAGCAGTACTTC. Translating it yields CASSFSGTAAYEQYF.

The chain joins TRBV7-2 to TRBJ1-1, with a weak D call TRBD1 (5 bases). CDR1 SGHTA and CDR2 FQGNSA come from the germline V gene. There are 13 residues in the CDR3. V lost 5 bases and J 3 bases, leaving 10 bases between the germline ends. As DNA, the CDR3 is TGTGCCAGCAGCGAGACAGATTACACTGAAGCTTTCTTT. Translating it yields CASSETDYTEAFF.